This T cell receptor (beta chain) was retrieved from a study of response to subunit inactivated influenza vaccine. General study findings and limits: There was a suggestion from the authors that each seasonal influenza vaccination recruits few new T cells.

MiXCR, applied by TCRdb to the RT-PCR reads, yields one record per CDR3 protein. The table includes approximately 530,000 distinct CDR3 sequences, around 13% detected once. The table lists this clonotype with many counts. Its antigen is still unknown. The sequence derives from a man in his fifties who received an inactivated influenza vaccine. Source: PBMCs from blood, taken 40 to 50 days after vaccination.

CDR3 loop: CSARGDGFPGANVLTF. The DNA of the CDR3 is TGCAGTGCTAGAGGGGATGGCTTCCCTGGGGCCAACGTCCTGACTTTC. The chain couples TRBV20-1 to TRBJ2-6; D gene ambiguous. The CDR3 contains 16 residues. Germline CDR1 DFQATT, CDR2 SNEGSKA (reference sequence). V was shortened by 1 base and J by 2 bases, with 12 bases between the two germline ends.